A selection of T cell receptor beta chains follows, all from one sample in a study of OX40 agonist ivuxolimab in advanced cancers. Assay used: immunoSEQ multiplex PCR; TCRdb lists only in-frame clones, some missing. The repertoire consists of about 7,300 clones, with around 86% occurring once and the leading ten covering less than 75%. Sequenced material: CD4+ or CD8+ T cells sorted from blood, taken in a trial of the OX40 agonist ivuxolimab. The receptors here all came from an adult with an advanced solid tumor such as melanoma, head and neck, liver or kidney cancer. CDR3s include the opening cysteine and the closing phenylalanine or tryptophan. A D gene is named only where the DNA matches it firmly. Rows may omit the clone size; those that give it use once, few, many or a size class.

D gene: TRBD1; V gene: TRBV28; clone size: .; J gene: TRBJ2-7; CDR3 DNA: TGTGCCAGCAGTTCATCGCCGGACAGGGCCTACGAGCAGTACTTC; CDR3 protein: CASSSSPDRAYEQYF
D gene: .; V gene: TRBV25-1; clone size: few; J gene: TRBJ1-2; CDR3 DNA: TGTGCCAGCAGCTTGCCCGGGACCCCCGTGGTGGATGGCTACACCTTC; CDR3 protein: CASSLPGTPVVDGYTF
D gene: .; V gene: TRBV21-1; clone size: .; J gene: TRBJ1-6; CDR3 DNA: TGTGCCAGCAGCCTTAATAATTCACCCCTCCACTTT; CDR3 protein: CASSLNNSPLHF
D gene: TRBD1; V gene: TRBV13; clone size: .; J gene: TRBJ1-1; CDR3 DNA: TGTGCCAGCAGCCCCGAGGGACAGACCTCCGAAGCTTTCTTT; CDR3 protein: CASSPEGQTSEAFF
D gene: .; V gene: TRBV28; clone size: .; J gene: TRBJ1-1; CDR3 DNA: TGTGCCAGCAGTGTACGTGCACCGATGAACACTGAAGCTTTCTTT; CDR3 protein: CASSVRAPMNTEAFF
D gene: .; V gene: TRBV10-2; clone size: .; J gene: TRBJ2-7; CDR3 DNA: TGCGCCAGCAGTCTCCGGGACCTTCCCCACGAGCAGTACTTC; CDR3 protein: CASSLRDLPHEQYF
D gene: .; V gene: TRBV30; clone size: .; J gene: TRBJ2-5; CDR3 DNA: TGTGCCTGGAGTCACGGGACCGCGGTTCAAGAGACCCAGTACTTC; CDR3 protein: CAWSHGTAVQETQYF
D gene: .; V gene: TRBV5-1; clone size: .; J gene: TRBJ1-1; CDR3 DNA: TGCGCCAGCAGCTCGTCAAAGAACACTGAAGCTTTCTTT; CDR3 protein: CASSSSKNTEAFF
D gene: .; V gene: TRBV2; clone size: .; J gene: TRBJ1-5; CDR3 DNA: TGTGCCAGCAGTGAGAGTCTCGGGTTGGGTAGCAATCAGCCCCAGCATTTT; CDR3 protein: CASSESLGLGSNQPQHF
D gene: .; V gene: TRBV19; clone size: once; J gene: TRBJ1-5; CDR3 DNA: TGTGCCAGTAGTCCGGGGGAATATCAGCCCCAGCATTTT; CDR3 protein: CASSPGEYQPQHF
D gene: TRBD1; V gene: TRBV5-1; clone size: .; J gene: TRBJ1-1; CDR3 DNA: TGCGCCAGCAGCTTGGGGACAGGGGTCACTGAAGCTTTCTTT; CDR3 protein: CASSLGTGVTEAFF
D gene: TRBD1; V gene: TRBV11-2; clone size: .; J gene: TRBJ1-1; CDR3 DNA: TGTGCCAGCAGCTTACGCCCCGGACAGGGATCTTTGAACACTGAAGCTTTCTTT; CDR3 protein: CASSLRPGQGSLNTEAFF
D gene: .; V gene: TRBV14; clone size: .; J gene: TRBJ1-2; CDR3 DNA: TGTGCCAGCAGCCAAACACACGGGGGAGTCTATGGCTACACCTTC; CDR3 protein: CASSQTHGGVYGYTF
D gene: .; V gene: TRBV2; clone size: .; J gene: TRBJ2-7; CDR3 DNA: TGTGCCAGCAGTGAATCGGGCGGCTACGAGCAGTACTTC; CDR3 protein: CASSESGGYEQYF
D gene: .; V gene: TRBV19; clone size: .; J gene: TRBJ1-2; CDR3 DNA: TGTGCCAGTAGTAGGTATCAGGACGCGGACTATGGCTACACCTTC; CDR3 protein: CASSRYQDADYGYTF
D gene: TRBD2; V gene: TRBV6-5; clone size: .; J gene: TRBJ2-7; CDR3 DNA: TGTGCCAGCAGTGGGGGGGAACCCTACGAGCAGTACTTC; CDR3 protein: CASSGGEPYEQYF
D gene: .; V gene: TRBV6-5; clone size: .; J gene: TRBJ2-3; CDR3 DNA: TGTGCTACAGCAGCCTGGGGGGGCACAGATACGCAGTATTTT; CDR3 protein: CATAAWGGTDTQYF
D gene: .; V gene: TRBV2; clone size: .; J gene: TRBJ2-1; CDR3 DNA: TGTGCCAGCAGCCGGGACCGCTTGTCCAAGTTCTTC; CDR3 protein: CASSRDRLSKFF
D gene: .; V gene: TRBV28; clone size: .; J gene: TRBJ2-7; CDR3 DNA: TGTGCCAGCACCGGGACTTCCCCCTACGAGCAGTACTTC; CDR3 protein: CASTGTSPYEQYF
D gene: .; V gene: TRBV28; clone size: .; J gene: TRBJ2-5; CDR3 DNA: TGTGCCAGCAGTTTTTCTGGGGGGGAGACCCAGTACTTC; CDR3 protein: CASSFSGGETQYF
D gene: TRBD1; V gene: TRBV7-9; clone size: once; J gene: TRBJ2-7; CDR3 DNA: TGTGCCAGCACCCAAGGACAGGGGCCTACCTACGAGCAGTACTTC; CDR3 protein: CASTQGQGPTYEQYF
D gene: .; V gene: TRBV7-9; clone size: few; J gene: TRBJ2-6; CDR3 DNA: TGTGCCAGCGGGCCAGGCTCTGGGGCCAACGTCCTGACTTTC; CDR3 protein: CASGPGSGANVLTF
D gene: .; V gene: TRBV29-1; clone size: .; J gene: TRBJ1-1; CDR3 DNA: TGCAGCGTTGAACTGGGCCTGAACACTGAAGCTTTCTTT; CDR3 protein: CSVELGLNTEAFF
D gene: .; V gene: TRBV7-2; clone size: .; J gene: TRBJ2-5; CDR3 DNA: TGTGCCAGCAGCTCCCAGGGGGGGTCAGAGACCCAGTACTTC; CDR3 protein: CASSSQGGSETQYF
D gene: TRBD2; V gene: TRBV11-2; clone size: .; J gene: TRBJ2-5; CDR3 DNA: TGTGCCAGCAGCTTCCTGACTAGCGGGGGGGCAGAGACCCAGTACTTC; CDR3 protein: CASSFLTSGGAETQYF
D gene: .; V gene: TRBV5-1; clone size: .; J gene: TRBJ1-2; CDR3 DNA: TGCGCCAGCAGTCCGAGGGGAGGAGACTATGGCTACACCTTC; CDR3 protein: CASSPRGGDYGYTF
D gene: .; V gene: TRBV6-1; clone size: few; J gene: TRBJ2-7; CDR3 DNA: TGTGCCTTGAAGGACTACGGCTCCTACGAGCAGTACTTC; CDR3 protein: CALKDYGSYEQYF
D gene: .; V gene: TRBV7-6; clone size: .; J gene: TRBJ1-4; CDR3 DNA: TGTGCCAGCAGCCATCGACAGGCTACGAATGAAAAACTGTTTTTT; CDR3 protein: CASSHRQATNEKLFF
D gene: .; V gene: TRBV15; clone size: once; J gene: TRBJ1-3; CDR3 DNA: TGTGCCACCAGCAGAGTAGAAAGGAGCTCTGGAAACACCATATATTTT; CDR3 protein: CATSRVERSSGNTIYF
D gene: .; V gene: TRBV29-1; clone size: .; J gene: TRBJ1-1; CDR3 DNA: TGCAGCGTTGGGCCGGGGACTGAAGCTTTCTTT; CDR3 protein: CSVGPGTEAFF
D gene: .; V gene: TRBV18; clone size: .; J gene: TRBJ2-3; CDR3 DNA: TGTGCCAGCTCACACGGAGACACAGATACGCAGTATTTT; CDR3 protein: CASSHGDTDTQYF